This T cell receptor beta chain was observed in a study of T-cell reconstitution after alpha-beta-depleted transplantation in children. CDR1 SQVTM and CDR2 ANQGSEA come from the germline V gene. The CDR3 contains 13 residues. Trimming removed 6 bases from V and 5 bases from J, with 16 bases in between. This clonotype was observed many times. Its target is not known. Study-level findings and limits: Reportedly, roughly two months post-transplant, alpha-beta T cells arose from several hundred expanded graft clones. Newly made T cells mostly supplied T-cell counts and diversity one year after transplant.

TCRbeta library construction was performed incorporating unique molecular identifiers. TCRdb analysed the PCR reads with MiXCR anew, one entry per CDR3 protein. Of about 440,000 distinct CDR3 sequences in the sample, around two fifths were seen once. The sequence derives from a girl aged 2 to 9 with aplastic anemia, due to receive a stem cell transplant. Sequenced here: PBMCs, sampled before TCRalphabeta/CD19-depleted stem cell transplant. This chain links TRBV29-1 with TRBJ1-1, with D perhaps matching TRBD1 (6 bases). The CDR3 DNA sequence: TGCAGCGTGGAACAGGGAGCGGTGACTGAAGCTTTCTTT. Amino acid sequence: CSVEQGAVTEAFF.